This T cell receptor beta chain was profiled in a study of blood T cell repertoires in COVID-19 (dated by TCRdb to between 2020 and 2021). Notes on the research overall: Samples from collaborators originated in the United States, Italy and Spain and spanned both the acute and convalescent phases of COVID-19. Samples came from the ongoing ImmuneRACE study (first 160 participants) plus 1,254 subjects from 6 global collaborators. The repertoires were made available in a free public database intended to serve as a resource for research on the immune response to SARS-CoV-2. Nearly every sample came with metadata listing a de-identified subject ID, COVID-19 status, age in years and sex. The prospective study material was composed of cDNA or gDNA derived from T cells, B-cell-depleted T cells, or PBMCs. The dataset comprised deeply sampled blood TCRbeta repertoires from subjects exposed to, actively infected with, or recovered from COVID-19. Where available, HLA class I and class II types were obtained from metadata supplied by the sample provider rather than from assay-based typing. What the work shows at the level of the full study, not this receptor alone: The amount of clinical and demographic metadata varied by source and participant and was provided uncurated.

Via the germline V gene, CDR1 is LGHNA and CDR2 YNFKEQ. At the junction V is shortened by 0 bases and J by 5 bases, with 16 bases in between. The CDR3 has 16 amino acids, counting the end cysteine and phenylalanine. Only the CDR3 region is kept as DNA, spanning 48 bases read in frame from base 1. This clone was counted ten times or more. Its antigen remains unidentified. Base qualities are not recorded, but no much larger clone differs from it by a single base. The immunoSEQ Assay, a bias-controlled multiplex PCR, was used to amplify TCRbeta CDR3 regions from genomic DNA. Per the source publication's procedure: Nucleated cell counts per sample were estimated from amplification of reference gene primers within the assay. Sequence reads were collapsed and filtered to measure the absolute abundance of every unique TCRbeta CDR3 rearrangement. Productive Simpson clonality was computed per sample as the square root of Simpson's diversity index over productive rearrangements. Not all clones reach the TCRdb copy of this immuneACCESS table, which keeps in-frame sequences only. Checked studies attribute under half of the gap to unresolved V genes and leave the rest unexplained. V, J and clone size derive from that table, while D and trimming were established from the DNA sequence. This sample is represented by a few hundred thousand clones; approximately 85% of them were singletons. The ten largest clones capture less than 2.5% of the sample.

In the prospective study, participants were about 18 to 90 years old, resided in about two dozen geographic areas of the United States, and were enrolled through a virtual design. To assign participants to cohorts, the prospective study relied on clinical history that participants themselves reported in a screening survey and a study questionnaire. Recovered participants in ImmuneRACE Cohort 3 were defined as having two consecutive negative NP/OP PCR tests, clearance from a healthcare professional, or resolution of symptoms. Mobile phlebotomists in the prospective study collected whole blood, serum and a nasopharyngeal or oropharyngeal swab from every participant. Participants in the prospective study had the option to provide additional blood draws and questionnaires over a roughly two-month period. Prospective study blood samples were shipped either frozen or at room temperature before DNA extraction.

This receptor was taken from a man aged 30 to 39 who had recovered from COVID-19. The sequenced sample consisted of PBMCs or T cells enriched from blood (not recorded which). The sequence joins TRBV4-2 to TRBJ1-2; tentative D gene TRBD1, with 5 bases matching. The CDR3: CASSQDRDLSGYGYTF. In nucleotide form, the sequence is TGTGCCAGCAGCCAAGACCGGGACTTAAGCGGGTATGGCTACACCTTC.